This is a list of T cell receptor beta chains from one sample in a study of monozygotic twins with inflammatory bowel disease. TCRdb re-called the 5' RACE reads, yielding one record per CDR3 amino acid sequence without DNA. In all, the sample yields approximately 150,000 distinct CDR3 sequences. Sequenced material: blood. The source of these receptors is a human donor with ulcerative colitis or Crohn's disease, or a healthy co-twin of an affected twin (not recorded which). The CDR3 runs from the conserved cysteine through the conserved F or W.

j_call v_call cdr3_aa
TRBJ2-7 TRBV5-1 CASSLRAHEQYF
TRBJ1-5 TRBV12-3/TRBV12-4 CASSLINSNQPQHF
TRBJ2-7 TRBV19 CASSMTSSSEQYF
TRBJ2-3 TRBV11-2 CASSLRVGGGAHTDTQYF
TRBJ2-7 TRBV27 CASSPIGGGHPKQYF
TRBJ2-2 TRBV27 CASSWGAYTGELFF
TRBJ1-1 TRBV30 CAWTMSSNTEAFF
TRBJ1-6 TRBV12-3/TRBV12-4 CASSLWFSTNSPLHF
TRBJ1-1 TRBV20-1 CSADIGRFEAFF
TRBJ1-3 TRBV7-2 CASSARGNTIYF
TRBJ2-2 TRBV20-1 CSAREGSSTGELFF
TRBJ1-5 TRBV12-3/TRBV12-4 CASRGQGFNQPQHF
TRBJ2-3 TRBV12-3/TRBV12-4 CASSLGSLGQYF
TRBJ1-6 TRBV5-1 CASSLKASRGGGYNSPLHF
TRBJ2-1 TRBV7-2 CASSFAARGFRDEQFF
TRBJ1-6 TRBV30 CASSETRGGTAQSSYNSPLHF
TRBJ2-1 TRBV5-6 CASSLGHGEQFF
TRBJ2-5 TRBV3-1 CASSHLTSGRGETQYF
TRBJ1-5 TRBV20-1 CSARRQGQPQHF
TRBJ1-1 TRBV5-8 CASLRQQLPNTEAFF
TRBJ1-5 TRBV6-5 CASNSGDFGNQPQHF
TRBJ2-5 TRBV7-2 CASSLVSRGGETQYF
TRBJ2-7 TRBV5-5 CASSFQAQGLAVTYEQYF
TRBJ2-7 TRBV14 CASSQLRDGYEQYF
TRBJ2-7 TRBV4-1 CASSQVGRTGGGEQYF
TRBJ2-2 TRBV5-6 CASSFPGQANTGELFF
TRBJ2-2 TRBV5-1 CASSPRTSGDTGELFF